The present entry profiles one TCR beta chain with its context. Expressed TCRB transcripts were sequenced, since all the RNA that had been isolated was reverse transcribed. TCRdb's table, derived via immunoSEQ multiplex PCR, lists solely in-frame clones and lacks some. The sample yields about 900,000 clones, roughly a sixth seen once. The entry originates in a study of beta chain features in type 1 diabetes. Across the study: There were approximately 100 million sorted cells examined across all samples.

From germline, CDR1 is SGHNT and CDR2 YYREEE (reference sequence). The CDR3 extends over 15 amino acids. Trimming took 4 bases from V and 4 from J, leaving 17 bases between them. The origin of this receptor is a young woman in good health. The sequenced sample consisted of naive CD4+ T cells from blood. This sequence joins TRBV5-4 and TRBJ2-5; tentatively, D is TRBD1 (6 bases). The CDR3, as DNA: TGTGCCAGCAGCCTACGGACACAGGGAGCAGAGACCCAGTACTTC. The encoded protein is CASSLRTQGAETQYF.